This TCR beta chain is from a study of Graves' ophthalmopathy and Graves' hyperthyroidism. Study-wide points: The model flagged ophthalmopathy progression at 65% to 71% sensitivity and around 72% specificity. Clonotypes were expanded in thyroid at above 0.001 frequency, and most also appeared in blood.

RNA transcripts were the source from which TCR beta CDR3 regions were amplified. In the first round, RT-PCR was carried out with HTBI primers, and a multiplex PCR formed the second round. Each CDR3 protein gets one entry after TCRdb re-called the multiplex PCR reads with MiXCR. Counted here are a few hundred thousand distinct CDR3 sequences, 15% to 20% occurring once; the ten biggest clones make up 1.5% to 2%. V lost 3 bases and J lost 7; bases outside the gene matches: 10. This CDR3 has 15 residues. PBMCs had their origin in fresh peripheral blood (approximately 10 ml). This clonotype was counted at least ten times. What it recognizes is unknown.

This receptor was taken from a woman aged 18-29 years with Graves' ophthalmopathy. The gene calls are TRBV12-3 or TRBV12-4 and TRBJ2-7; 9 bases align to TRBD2. Specimen: peripheral blood. The CDR3 sequence is CASSFRASREGEQYF. In nucleotides, the CDR3 is TGTGCCAGCAGTTTTAGGGCCTCGCGGGAGGGTGAGCAGTACTTC.